This T cell receptor beta chain derives from a study of cytomegalovirus exposure and HLA in healthy donors. The V gene's germline CDR1 is SGHRS and CDR2 YFSETQ. The V gene lost 1 base and the J gene lost 0 bases, with 14 bases spanning the gap. This CDR3 contains 16 residues. It was with 60 Vbeta and 13 Jbeta primers that the PCR ran. TCRdb keeps only in-frame clones here, not all; method: immunoSEQ multiplex PCR. The sample gives some 200,000 clones, 55% to 65% of which show up once; about 3.2% is in the top ten. This clone has a handful of counts. The clonotype comes from a man aged 35 to 55 in good health and CMV-seronegative. Sequencing was done on a sample of PBMCs. The genes are TRBV5-1 and TRBJ2-7, with D possibly matching TRBD1 (6 bases). The CDR3 DNA is TGCGCCAGCAGCTTGACGGTACTAGGGGGCTCCTACGAGCAGTACTTC. It encodes CASSLTVLGGSYEQYF.